Only a few counts were recorded for the clone carrying this T cell receptor beta chain. Its antigen is not known. This entry belongs to a study of shared clonotypes between healthy human individuals. CD45RO+ cells and CCR7-negative CD45RA+ TemRA cells were combined as CD8 memory. TCRdb's table, derived via immunoSEQ multiplex PCR, lists solely in-frame clones and lacks some. The sample lists over 100,000 clones, about 71% occurring once. Study-wide points: Clonotype sharing levels among donors were expected to vary with sequencing depth. Sample collection involved blood only; tissue repertoires are likely different.

This TCR derives from a woman in her twenties or thirties in good health. Sequenced material: memory CD8+ T cells sorted from blood. Subset indicated: CD45RO+ cells pooled with CCR7-negative TemRA cells.

The CDR3 loop reads CATSRERETGELFF. CDR3 nucleotide sequence: TGTGCCACCAGCAGAGAGCGGGAGACCGGGGAGCTGTTTTTT. The chain is built from TRBV15 and TRBJ2-2; 7 nucleotides match TRBD2. The trim removed 0 bases at V and 5 bases at J, leaving 0 bases unmatched. The germline gives CDR1 LNHNV, CDR2 YYDKDF (reference sequence). The CDR3 sequence is 14 residues long.